This T cell receptor (beta chain) was observed in a study of cytomegalovirus exposure and HLA in healthy donors. Overall study: The use of the same platform for the approximately 110 validation repertoires and the roughly 630 first-cohort repertoires was reported by a later analysis. Points from the study as a whole: TCR sequences were mostly rare, though some public TCRs occurred in many donors.

As regards this clone: The target antigen is unknown.

Method: immunoSEQ multiplex PCR; TCRdb's copy keeps in-frame clones and lacks some. The repertoire holds about 130,000 clones, with around 92% as singletons. The CDR3 extends over 18 amino acids. V was clipped by 0 bases and J by 4 bases; unmatched bases: 9. The germline gives CDR1 LGHNA, CDR2 YSLEER. This TCR came from a man under 40 in good health and CMV-seronegative. The genes are TRBV4-3 and TRBJ2-2; TRBD2 matches 9 bases. Material for sequencing was PBMCs. The CDR3 region has the DNA TGCGCCAGCAGCCAAGATTCGGCGGGGGGGCGAGGCACCGGGGAGCTGTTTTTT. Its translation is CASSQDSAGGRGTGELFF.